Presented here are 11 T cell receptor beta chains from one specimen sequenced in a study of CD8 T cells in Susac syndrome. An amount of RNA that ranged from about 0.45 to 1 ug was reverse transcribed with random hexamers. TCRdb re-called the immunoSEQ multiplex PCR reads with MiXCR, one entry per CDR3 protein. Of more than 95,000 distinct CDR3 sequences listed, 93% are singletons. The sample was CD4+ T cells from PBMCs. Source of these receptors: a human donor with multiple sclerosis.

V gene TRBV20-1 combines with J gene TRBJ2-7, with a tentative D call TRBD2 (6 bases). The V end was cut by 2 bases, the J end by 5 bases, with 13 bases between. The CDR3 totals 13 residues. The germline V gene has CDR1 DFQATT and CDR2 SNEGSKA (reference sequence). CDR3: CSARLTSRHEQYF. Written as DNA, the CDR3 is TGCAGTGCTAGACTGACTAGTAGACACGAGCAGTACTTC.

V usage is TRBV5-1 and J usage is TRBJ1-1, with D uncertain. The germline gives CDR1 SGHRS, CDR2 YFSETQ. V shed 1 base and J shed 7 bases, with 11 bases lying between them. The CDR3 consists of 13 residues. The CDR3 reads CASSLQPGGEAFF. The CDR3 bases are TGCGCCAGCAGCTTGCAACCAGGTGGTGAAGCTTTCTTT.

The gene calls are TRBV4-2 and TRBJ1-4; D is unresolved. The CDR3 contains 16 residues. With 1 base removed from V and 3 bases from J, the gap between germline ends came to 12 bases. From germline, CDR1 is LGHNA and CDR2 YNFKEQ. The CDR3 region is CASSQAGRLSNEKLFF. Here the CDR3 DNA reads TGTGCCAGCAGCCAAGCGGGAAGGCTATCTAATGAAAAACTGTTTTTT.

This chain uses TRBV6-6 with TRBJ1-3; no reliable D call. Trimming took 4 bases from V and 2 from J, leaving 9 bases between them. In germline, CDR1 is MNHNY, CDR2 SVGAGI (reference sequence). The CDR3 length is 14 residues. The CDR3 bases are TGTGCCAGCAGTTCAGGTTTTGCTGGAAACACCATATATTTT. Its protein product is CASSSGFAGNTIYF.

This chain joins TRBV27 and TRBJ2-7; tentatively, D is TRBD1 (6 bases). Germline lookup yields CDR1 MNHEY and CDR2 SMNVEV (reference sequence). V was shortened by 2 bases and J by 1 base, with 9 bases between the two germline ends. The CDR3 length is 14 residues. CDR3 in DNA: TGTGCCAGCAGTTTAAAGGGGGAATCCTACGAGCAGTACTTC. Translated: CASSLKGESYEQYF.

J is TRBJ2-3 and V is TRBV5-1; 7 bases match TRBD2. Per the germline V gene, CDR1 is SGHRS and CDR2 is YFSETQ. The CDR3 spans 16 residues. The J segment lost 0 bases and the V segment lost 4 bases, leaving 8 bases of the junction unmatched. In DNA, the CDR3 is TGCGCCAGCAGCGTAGAGCGGGGTGCTAGCACAGATACGCAGTATTTT. It specifies CASSVERGASTDTQYF.

Details on this clonotype: The junction shows a germline mismatch at one end, possibly a read error. V is TRBV29-1 and J is TRBJ2-1; D might be TRBD1 or TRBD2, each matching 5 bases. The germline gives CDR1 SQVTM, CDR2 ANQGSEA. CDR3 length equals 15 residues. CDR3 DNA sequence: TGCAGCGCTTATGTTTTCGGTGGGGGTGACAATGGGCAGTTCTTC. As protein: CSAYVFGGGDNGQFF.

The chain has TRBV6-1 and TRBJ1-4; D ambiguous. The CDR3 covers 12 residues. Germline values: CDR1 MNHNS, CDR2 SASEGT. Between the trimmed V and J ends, which lost 6 bases and 9 bases, there was a span of 11 bases. The CDR3 reads CASSQDGQKLFF. CDR3 DNA: TGTGCCAGCAGCCAGGACGGTCAAAAACTGTTTTTT.

The chain employs TRBV28 and TRBJ1-4; no definite D call. V was trimmed by 2 bases and J by 5 bases, leaving 12 bases between them. CDR3 length: 15 residues. CDR1 and CDR2 (germline): MDHEN, SYDVKM. CDR3 DNA: TGTGCCAGCAGTTTAAGGTCGCCAGAAAATGAAAAACTGTTTTTT. This translates into CASSLRSPENEKLFF.

The chain has TRBV20-1 and TRBJ2-3, with TRBD2 matching 7 bases. The CDR3 has 16 amino acids. The J segment lost 2 bases and the V segment lost 1 base, leaving 9 bases of the junction unmatched. The germline V gene encodes CDR1 DFQATT and CDR2 SNEGSKA (reference sequence). CDR3 sequence (DNA): TGCAGTGCTAGAGGCCGGAAGCGGGGATCCACAGATACGCAGTATTTT. Translated: CSARGRKRGSTDTQYF.

This chain uses TRBV30 with TRBJ1-1, with D uncertain. Trimming removed 6 bases at V and 3 bases at J, with 14 bases between. CDR3 length equals 13 residues. Germline values: CDR1 GTSNPN, CDR2 SVGIG (reference sequence). The CDR3 here is CACQQKDDTEAFF. The CDR3 DNA is TGTGCCTGTCAACAGAAGGATGACACTGAAGCTTTCTTT. Supplemented by reference TRBV30 and TRBJ1-1, the full variable domain reads SQTIHQWPATLVQPVGSPLSLECTVEGTSNPNLYWYRQAAGRGLQLLFYSVGIGQISSEVPQNLSASRPQDRQFILSSKKLLLSDSGFYLCACQQKDDTEAFFGQGTRLTVV.